This T cell receptor beta chain was obtained from a study of T-cell memory formation after mild COVID-19. Overall study: Clustering of TCRs was largely donor specific.

The V end lost 4 bases, the J end lost 1 base, and 14 bases lay between the germline ends. Germline CDR1 is SGHRS and CDR2 is YFSETQ. There are 15 residues in the CDR3. Study-wide findings and caveats: The SARS-CoV-2 specificity of second-wave clones reaching peak at day 37 remained unverified.

Barcoded TCR alpha and TCR beta cDNA libraries with UMIs came from 5'RACE using constant-segment primers. TCRdb ran MiXCR on the 5' RACE reads and lists one entry per CDR3 protein. The table records about 430,000 distinct CDR3 sequences, about 24% of them present only once. This clonotype was detected only a few times. Its antigen remains unidentified. The receptor comes from an adult woman who had mild COVID-19 (a few samples of this study predate the infection). Cell type and time point are not known. This chain joins TRBV5-1 and TRBJ2-5; D is possibly TRBD1 (6 bases). Sequencing was carried out using PBMCs or a T cell subset sorted from them (not recorded which). The CDR3 bases are TGCGCCAGCAGCGGGGACATGCGGGCCCAAGAGACCCAGTACTTC. It codes for CASSGDMRAQETQYF.